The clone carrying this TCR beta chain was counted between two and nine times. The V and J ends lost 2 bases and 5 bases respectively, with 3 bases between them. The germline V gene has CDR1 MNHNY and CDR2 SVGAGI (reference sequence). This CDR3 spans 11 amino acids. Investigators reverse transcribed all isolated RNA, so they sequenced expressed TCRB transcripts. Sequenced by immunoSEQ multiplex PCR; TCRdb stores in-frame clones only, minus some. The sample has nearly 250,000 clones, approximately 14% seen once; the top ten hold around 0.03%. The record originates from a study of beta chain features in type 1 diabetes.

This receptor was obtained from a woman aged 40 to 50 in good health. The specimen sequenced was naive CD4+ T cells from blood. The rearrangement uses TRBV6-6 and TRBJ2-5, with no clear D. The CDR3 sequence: CASSYLETQYF. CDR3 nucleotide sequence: TGTGCCAGCAGTTACCTCGAGACCCAGTACTTC.